Sequencing of this T cell receptor (beta chain) was carried out in a study of cytomegalovirus exposure and HLA in healthy donors listed by TCRdb under 2017. Regarding the research as a whole: An earlier analysis of 587 of the donors reported 276 Gb of sequence data and roughly 120 million unique TCR beta sequences obtained from some 200 million T cells. An early release covering roughly 640 HLA-typed donors comprised about 290 gigabases of sequencing data and 85 million or so unique TCR sequences. Among the roughly 400 genotyped donors, approximately 77% belonged to the genetic ancestry cluster associated with self-reported Caucasian donors. The study aimed to test whether cataloging public T cell receptors could reveal signatures of past pathogen exposure. The T cell repertoires of some 700 subjects were profiled by immunosequencing and related to cytomegalovirus serostatus. Besides the first cohort of roughly 640 subjects, a separate validation cohort made up of around 120 different subjects was used. To predict cytomegalovirus infection status, the study combined high-throughput TCR immunosequencing, statistical association of individual TCRs with disease status, and machine learning. To study patterns of TCR occurrence, a later analysis re-analyzed previously published TCR beta repertoires from 500 to 850 donors and added high-resolution HLA genotyping. In the later analysis, no new phenotypic data were used to find candidate immune exposures; instead, reliance was placed on TCR beta sequences and their occurrence across donors. In an earlier analysis of 500 to 650 of the donors, high-throughput TCR beta sequencing was used to judge whether each TCR beta V gene segment behaved as functional or pseudogenic. Alongside the repertoire data, information on donor age, sex, ethnicity and CMV serostatus was compiled. In a later genetic analysis, genome-wide SNP genotypes for about 55% of the roughly 670 donors were used, and that subset was treated as a discovery cohort. All discovery cohort repertoires had been generated using a single sequencing platform. HLA typing covered class I and class II loci at four-digit resolution. The number of donors typed differed by locus, with about 629-630 for A, B, C, DRB1 and DQB1, approximately 500 for DQA1, nearly 610 for DPA1, and some 440 for DPB1. Because of strong linkage in the cohort, 5 or 6 DR-DQ haplotypes were treated as single units for association and clustering. Among a few hundred genotyped donors of the cohort, an average of around 240,000 unique TCR beta nucleotide sequences were sequenced per donor, roughly a sixth of them non-productive. Results the study describes overall, beyond this receptor: A group of highly shared sequence variants was considered likely to be a technical artifact of the sequencing pipeline. Broadly in line with IMGT annotations, most TCR beta V segments showed up in productive rearrangements about 87% or about 30% of the time in an earlier analysis of 450 to 600 of the donors. Roughly uniform sequencing depth across donors was assumed in presence/absence analyses, although this assumption may not hold. Most CMV-associated TCR beta chains appeared to be HLA-restricted in a later analysis, and the HLA associations seemed to be driven largely by CMV exposure. In a later analysis, HLA-associated TCR beta chains were found to be more clonally expanded and to have lower generation probabilities than equally common non-associated chains. Most TCR sequences were observed very rarely across donors, whereas some public TCRs were present in many individuals. In vitro tests confirmed that a few of the cytomegalovirus-associated TCR beta chains recognize cytomegalovirus antigens. CMV serostatus was the only immune exposure information available for the cohort. In a later analysis, more than 15,000 TCR beta sequences were associated with specific HLA alleles at a false discovery rate of 0.05. Strong co-occurrence of HLA alleles, especially DR and DQ, made assigning TCR associations to individual alleles difficult. A further reported finding was that TCR beta sequences accurately predicted the HLA-A and HLA-B alleles for most subjects in the first cohort. A total of roughly 160 TCR beta chains were listed by the study as associated with cytomegalovirus. HLA typing was unavailable for some donors at each locus, so association tests used only the typed subset. In a later analysis, TCR association rates were found to vary across HLA loci, with the most associated TCRs seen for DRB1 alleles and the fewest for HLA-C alleles. Some IMGT-functional V segments, including TRBV6-2 and TRBV6-3, could not be distinguished by the 87-base-pair reads and were therefore excluded. The cohort was sequenced for TCR beta chains only, and without alpha or paired-chain data the features that could be detected were limited. Because counts were too low, about 18 rarely observed V segments, including chromosome 9 orphons, were excluded from the earlier analysis of 587 of the donors. Several of the top co-occurrence clusters appeared to be linked to parvovirus B19, influenza, CMV and Epstein-Barr virus, according to a later analysis. An association between a missense DCLRE1C variant and V-gene and J-gene trimming of TCR beta chains was found in a later genetic analysis and replicated in an independent cohort. The classifier was reported to diagnose cytomegalovirus status with high specificity and sensitivity in both the original and validation cohorts. According to a later genetic analysis, donors in an Asian-associated ancestry cluster had fewer N-insertions in productive TCRs than the roughly 700-donor mean. Linkage disequilibrium might explain the correlated functional status among segregating V segments, but an unknown experimental factor could not be ruled out. The authors suggested that the approach could potentially be generalized to other disease states and immunological phenotypes.

CDR1 and CDR2, per the germline V gene (reference sequence), are MNHNY and SVGAGI. At the junction V is shortened by 4 bases and J by 2 bases, with 14 bases in between. The CDR3 sequence holds 15 residues, the cysteine and phenylalanine included. Of the read, only the CDR3 DNA is kept; its 45 bases are in frame from base 1. As regards this clone: Its recognized antigen is unknown. The record has no base qualities; no much larger clone is one base away.

The protocol used for the library was the immunoSEQ multiplex PCR assay. For the multiplex PCR, a mixture combining 60 forward primers for TCR Vbeta segments and 13 reverse primers for TCR Jbeta segments was used. A multiplex PCR assay on genomic DNA amplified the CDR3 region of rearranged TCR beta genes. Amplified TCR beta libraries were sequenced as 87-base-pair reads on the Illumina HiSeq System. In the source study's methods: Across the 700 or so repertoires, a later analysis counted tens of millions of unique TCR beta chains, around 11 million of which were shared by at least two donors. Raw reads were error-corrected and collapsed into unique sequences by a nearest-neighbor algorithm in which closely related sequences were merged to remove PCR and sequencing errors. Alignment of CDR3 sequences to IMGT reference sequences was used to assign V, D and J gene segments. For a sequence to be retained, at least a six-nucleotide match to both a V gene segment and a J gene segment was required. A rearrangement was called productive if the CDR3 had no stop codons and remained in frame with V and J, and every other rearrangement was called non-productive. CDR3 was defined by IMGT convention, running from the second conserved V-encoded cysteine to the conserved J-encoded phenylalanine. In an earlier analysis of around 540 of the donors, sequences lacking an unambiguous match to a single V gene segment were excluded. In an earlier analysis of roughly 500 of the donors, V segments were called functional above 56.7% productive rearrangements and were called segregating when the between-donor standard deviation exceeded 5%. A statistical classification framework was built to diagnose cytomegalovirus status from the catalog of TCR beta chain sequences. V and J gene assignment, in a later analysis, came from comparing TCR nucleotide sequences with IMGT/GENE-DB human TR gene sequences. In a later analysis, CDR3 sequences and most-parsimonious VDJ recombination scenarios were assigned using the TCRdist pipeline. In a later analysis, each TCR beta chain was defined by its CDR3 amino acid sequence together with its V-gene family, and reads lacking a unique V-gene family were excluded. A later analysis removed several hundred highly shared, low-generation-probability nucleotide sequences to deal with suspected cross-contamination and a sequencing artifact. In a later analysis, a clonal expansion index was calculated for each public chain from normalized within-repertoire ranks of inferred template counts. In a later analysis, generation probabilities were computed using a VDJ recombination model fitted to out-of-frame rearrangements, and the results were checked against IGoR. A later analysis scored TCR-TCR, TCR-HLA and TCR-CMV co-occurrence with hypergeometric tests, applying a repertoire-size bias correction to TCR pairs. To estimate false discovery rates, a later analysis permuted the HLA or CMV assignments 20 times. In a later analysis, co-occurring TCRs were grouped using DBSCAN, and TCRdist sequence similarity was added for clustering within HLA-allele-positive subsets. Repertoires with fewer than 30,000 or more than 120,000 public chains were left out of co-occurrence clustering, as were a handful of repertoires with anomalous nucleotide sharing. TCRdb took this table from immuneACCESS and kept in-frame rearrangements with V and J called. Such tables lack part of the clones; where checked against another copy, unresolved V genes explain under half of the gap, and the rest is unexplained. The D gene and trimming were derived from the DNA, and the V and J assignments and clone size from that table. The sample data list about 220,000 clones, and more than 60% of these were observed just once. Approximately 1.9% of the sample lies in the top ten.

The cohort was made up of roughly 670 healthy bone marrow donors. Cohort members were all nominally healthy when sampled, although unrecorded immune exposures were likely present. The donor tested CMV seronegative and was one of the 352 seronegative cohort members. A peripheral blood sample was collected from each donor, and TCR beta sequencing was performed on peripheral blood mononuclear cells. The Qiagen DNeasy Blood Extraction Kit was used to extract genomic DNA from the blood cell samples. This receptor chain uses TRBV6-6 and TRBJ1-1; the D segment could be TRBD1, given 6 matching bases. Sequencing was done on a sample of PBMCs. This clonotype originated in a woman aged 25-40 years in good health and CMV-seronegative. The sequence in DNA is TGTGCCAGCAGTTTGGGCGGGGGGACAAACACTGAAGCTTTCTTT. This codes for CASSLGGGTNTEAFF.